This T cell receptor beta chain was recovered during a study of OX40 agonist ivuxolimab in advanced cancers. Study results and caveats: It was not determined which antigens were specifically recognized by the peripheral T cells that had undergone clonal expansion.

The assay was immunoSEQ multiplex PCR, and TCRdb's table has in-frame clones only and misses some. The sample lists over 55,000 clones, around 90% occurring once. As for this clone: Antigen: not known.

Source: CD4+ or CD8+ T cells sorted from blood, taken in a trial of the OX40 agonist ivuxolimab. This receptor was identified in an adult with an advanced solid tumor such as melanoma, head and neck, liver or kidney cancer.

Here the CDR3 reads CASSPAGGQETQYF. DNA of the CDR3: TGTGCCAGCAGCCCTGCTGGCGGCCAAGAGACCCAGTACTTC. The chain joins TRBV5-4 to TRBJ2-5; D uncertain. V gave up 4 bases and J gave up 1 base, with 11 bases separating them. Germline CDR1 reads SGHNT; CDR2 reads YYREEE (reference sequence). This CDR3 region has 14 residues.